The clone carrying this T cell receptor beta chain showed up many times. What it recognizes is unknown. The data were obtained in a study of beta chain features in type 1 diabetes. Across the whole study: Patients did not differ from healthy donors in age, gender or cell yield.

Findings and caveats of the study: In patients and controls equally, PCR might favor templates that are shorter.

Germline V gene data show CDR1 as GTSNPN and CDR2 as SVGIG (reference sequence). Deletions cut 3 bases from V and 12 bases from J, with 12 bases between. This CDR3 is built from 11 residues. The whole isolated RNA underwent reverse transcription, so sequencing captured expressed TCRB transcripts. Repertoires were generated with immunoSEQ multiplex PCR, while TCRdb's copy carries only in-frame clones and drops some. The profile shows 200,000 to 250,000 clones, roughly 11% of them singletons. This clonotype originated in a man aged 18 to 29 in good health. The specimen sequenced was central memory CD4+ T cells from blood. The chain employs TRBV30 and TRBJ2-1; D gene ambiguous. Here the CDR3 reads CAWSPLGGQFF. The CDR3 nucleotides read TGTGCCTGGAGCCCGTTAGGTGGGCAGTTCTTC.